Only one count was recorded for the clone carrying this T cell receptor (beta chain). The CDR3 runs 14 residues. V was clipped by 1 base and J by 6 bases; unmatched bases: 5. Germline V gives CDR1 SGHTS, CDR2 YDEGEE. Original data processing: Using reference gene primer amplification, nucleated cell counts were estimated. Some clones are missing from TCRdb's copy, which holds only in-frame ones; the method was immunoSEQ multiplex PCR. The V and J calls and clone size were taken over from that table, and D and trimming were inferred from the DNA. The profile shows approximately 220,000 clones, about nine tenths of them singletons. The sample originates from a study of blood T cell repertoires in COVID-19. Study-wide context: Sources were T cells, B-cell-depleted T cells, or PBMCs; the material itself was cDNA or gDNA.

Assignments of participants to cohorts depended upon their own reported clinical history. The receptor comes from a woman aged 30 to 39 who had recovered from COVID-19. This chain links TRBV5-8 with TRBJ1-1, with TRBD1 matching over 8 bases. Sequenced input: PBMCs or T cells enriched from blood (not recorded which). As DNA, the CDR3 is TGTGCCAGCAGCTTGAGACAGGGGCCCGCTGAAGCTTTCTTT. Encoded protein: CASSLRQGPAEAFF.